This TCR beta chain comes out of a study of blood T cell repertoires in COVID-19. In the study overall: Spain, Italy and the United States supplied samples that represented acute and convalescent COVID-19.

This CDR3 contains 17 residues. With V trimmed by 1 base and J by 2 bases, 5 bases remained unmatched. Germline V CDR1 and CDR2: SGHTA, FQGNSA. Original data processing: Quantification of nucleated cells was approximated via reference gene primer amplification. Assay: immunoSEQ multiplex PCR; the TCRdb copy retains only in-frame clones and omits some. That table furnishes V, J and clone size, whereas the DNA furnished D and trimming. The sample records approximately 360,000 clones, nearly 90% being singletons. The V and J genes are TRBV7-2 and TRBJ2-3; 11 positions match TRBD2. The source of this sequence is a man in his late teens or twenties with active or convalescent COVID-19. The material sequenced was peripheral blood. The CDR3 DNA reads as TGTGCCAGCAGCTTAGTAGGGACTAGCGGCCCCACAGATACGCAGTATTTT. This codes for CASSLVGTSGPTDTQYF.